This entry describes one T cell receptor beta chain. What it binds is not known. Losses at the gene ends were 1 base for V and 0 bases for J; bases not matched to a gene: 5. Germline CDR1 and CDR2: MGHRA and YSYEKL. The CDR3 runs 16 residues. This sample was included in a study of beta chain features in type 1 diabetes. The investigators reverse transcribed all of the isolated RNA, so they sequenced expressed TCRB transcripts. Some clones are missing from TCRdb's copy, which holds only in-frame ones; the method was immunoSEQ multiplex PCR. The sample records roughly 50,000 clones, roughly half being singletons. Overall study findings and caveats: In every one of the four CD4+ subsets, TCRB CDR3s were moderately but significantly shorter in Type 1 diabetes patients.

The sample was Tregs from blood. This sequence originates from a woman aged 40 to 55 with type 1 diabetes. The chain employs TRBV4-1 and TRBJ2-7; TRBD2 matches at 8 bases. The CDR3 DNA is TGCGCCAGCAGCCAAGTTCACGCGGGGGGCTCCTACGAGCAGTACTTC. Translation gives CASSQVHAGGSYEQYF.